The 14 T cell receptor beta chains below come from one sample, sequenced in a study of blood T cell repertoires in COVID-19. This table comes from immunoSEQ multiplex PCR, and its TCRdb copy is limited to in-frame clones, with some not included. Of approximately 100,000 clones in the sample, roughly 88% were seen once. The sequencing sample was made of peripheral blood. These receptors came from a human donor in a cohort sampled during active COVID-19.

V is TRBV20-1 and J is TRBJ2-7, with D maybe TRBD2 (6 bases). Trimming stripped 0 bases from V and 7 bases from J, with 7 bases between. The CDR3 runs to 11 residues. The germline V gene encodes CDR1 DFQATT and CDR2 SNEGSKA (reference sequence). The CDR3 here is CSARDGREQYF. The CDR3 region has the DNA TGCAGTGCTAGAGATGGGAGGGAGCAGTACTTC.

The rearrangement joins TRBV5-3 to TRBJ2-3; 16 bases map to TRBD2. TRBV5-3 is noted as an ORF with a role that remains uncertain. The V and J ends lost 4 bases and 4 bases, in that order; junction bases with no gene match: 15. The CDR3 is 20 residues long. The CDR3 bases are TGTGCCAGAAGCCCAAACCCCGGGACTAGCGGGGGGGCCGAGTCAGATACGCAGTATTTT. Encoded protein: CARSPNPGTSGGAESDTQYF.

The rearrangement joins TRBV19 to TRBJ1-5; 10 bases line up with TRBD1. Germline V gene sequence: CDR1 LNHDA, CDR2 SQIVND (reference sequence). J gave up 2 bases and V 6 bases, and 7 bases lay outside the gene matches. The CDR3 length is 16 residues. In DNA, the CDR3 is TGTGCCAGTAGGGGACAGGGGACAGGTCGCAATCAGCCCCAGCATTTT. Its translation is CASRGQGTGRNQPQHF. The whole variable domain, remainder taken from reference TRBV19 and TRBJ1-5, is DGGITQSPKYLFRKEGQNVTLSCEQNLNHDAMYWYRQDPGQGLRLIYYSQIVNDFQKGDIAEGYSVSREKKESFPLTVTSAQKNPTAFYLCASRGQGTGRNQPQHFGDGTRLSIL.

The chain is built from TRBV7-2 and TRBJ2-7; D gene uncertain. V shed 1 base and J shed 9 bases, with 16 bases lying between them. Germline V lookup: CDR1 SGHTA, CDR2 FQGNSA. This CDR3 is built from 14 residues. This CDR3 is CASSLDPESFGQYF. In nucleotides, the CDR3 is TGTGCCAGCAGCTTAGACCCTGAAAGTTTCGGGCAGTACTTC.

The rearrangement links TRBV28 to TRBJ1-2; the D is unclear. The CDR3 is 13 residues long. Germline V lookup: CDR1 MDHEN, CDR2 SYDVKM. V lost 5 bases and J 2 bases, leaving 9 bases between the germline ends. CDR3 loop: CASSVDPNYGYTF. CDR3 coding DNA: TGTGCCAGCAGTGTAGATCCGAACTATGGCTACACCTTC.

The J gene is TRBJ2-1, the V gene TRBV29-1; tentative D call: TRBD1 (6 bases). Germline V gene lookup returns CDR1 SQVTM and CDR2 ANQGSEA. This CDR3 has 14 residues. Trimming removed 8 bases at V and 6 bases at J, with 20 bases between. The CDR3 bases are TGCAGCCTCAGGACAGTAGAGAACAGCAATGAGCAGTTCTTC. Encoded protein: CSLRTVENSNEQFF.

This chain connects TRBV30 to TRBJ2-7; TRBD2 agrees at 8 bases. The CDR3 is 16 amino acids. The V and J ends lost 4 bases and 2 bases, in that order; junction bases with no gene match: 13. CDR1 GTSNPN and CDR2 SVGIG come from the germline V gene (reference sequence). The CDR3 sequence is CAWNPRGGASPYEQYF. The CDR3 nucleotides read TGTGCCTGGAATCCCCGGGGGGGTGCCAGCCCCTACGAGCAGTACTTC.

V usage is TRBV6-2 or TRBV6-3 and J usage is TRBJ1-1, with D hard to call. The V and J ends lost 5 bases and 4 bases respectively, with 5 bases between them. Germline loops: CDR1 MNHEY, CDR2 SVGEGT. The CDR3 covers 11 residues. The CDR3 DNA reads TGTGCCAGCAGTGCGGGCACTGAAGCTTTCTTT. This codes for CASSAGTEAFF.

The V and J genes are TRBV9 and TRBJ1-2, with D hard to call. The germline V gene has CDR1 SGDLS and CDR2 YYNGEE. This CDR3 has 13 residues. V lost 0 bases and J lost 4, with 7 bases in between. CDR3 coding DNA: TGTGCCAGCAGCGTAGGGCCAATCTATGGCTACACCTTC. Translated: CASSVGPIYGYTF. Based on the CDR3 plus reference TRBV9 and TRBJ1-2, the full variable domain is DSGVTQTPKHLITATGQRVTLRCSPRSGDLSVYWYQQSLDQGLQFLIQYYNGEERAKGNILERFSAQQFPDLHSELNLSSLELGDSALYFCASSVGPIYGYTFGSGTRLTVV.

The genes are TRBV7-8 and TRBJ2-7; 10 nucleotides match TRBD1. Per germline, CDR1 SGHVS and CDR2 FQNEAQ. Germline trimming cut 5 bases from V and 5 bases from J; bases unmatched to any gene: 9. The CDR3 is 15 residues long. The CDR3 DNA reads as TGTGCCAGCAGCCACATCGACAGGGGGCTGGACGAGCAGTACTTC. Translating it yields CASSHIDRGLDEQYF.

This clone was observed a single time. The chain is built from TRBV11-1 and TRBJ1-1; 7 bases agree with TRBD1. Unmatched junction bases numbered 4, after V lost 2 bases and J lost 7 bases. From germline, CDR1 is SGHAT and CDR2 FQDESV (reference sequence). This CDR3 region has 13 residues. This CDR3 is CASSLRQGGEAFF. For the CDR3, the DNA is TGTGCCAGCAGCTTAAGACAGGGCGGTGAAGCTTTCTTT.

The gene calls are TRBV30 and TRBJ2-1; D is unclear. The CDR3 has 14 amino acids. V lost 0 bases, J lost 4 bases, and 10 bases lay in between. Germline CDR1 and CDR2: GTSNPN and SVGIG (reference sequence). DNA of the CDR3: TGTGCCTGGAGTGTAGAGAACGTTTACAATGAGCAGTTCTTC. This codes for CAWSVENVYNEQFF.

This chain connects TRBV28 to TRBJ1-3; D perhaps matches TRBD1 (5 bases). The CDR3 loop spans 14 amino acids. V gave up 7 bases and J gave up 4 bases, with 14 bases separating them. Per germline, CDR1 MDHEN and CDR2 SYDVKM. The CDR3, as DNA: TGTGCCAGCATTGCGAGGGGAGGAGGAAACACCATATATTTT. This translates into CASIARGGGNTIYF.

The chain employs TRBV6-2 or TRBV6-3 and TRBJ2-7; 7 positions agree with TRBD1. Germline V gives CDR1 MNHEY, CDR2 SVGEGT. The CDR3 extends over 16 amino acids. Trimming at V came to 6 bases and at J to 3 bases, leaving 14 bases not matched to a gene. CDR3: CASSHGKGGFGYEQYF. In nucleotides, the CDR3 is TGTGCCAGCAGCCATGGAAAAGGGGGCTTCGGCTACGAGCAGTACTTC.